What follows are 14 T cell receptor beta chains derived from one specimen sequenced in a study of human T cells and chemical hapten exposure (dated by TCRdb to about 2021). In light of the paper, this sample's time point label describes: patch test 1, 2 weeks after DPC sensitization. This sample's treatment or condition label indicates: therapeutic diphenylcyclopropenone sensitization with weekly scalp DPC. The library relied on RACE. TCRdb lists the instrument as NextSeq 500. The public reads were run again by TCRdb, first through fastp at Q25 and then through MiXCR, and only productive beta chains were kept. Here each entry gathers all rows of one CDR3 protein and keeps the most common genes and DNA. The sample contains around 75,000 distinct CDR3 sequences, around 11% of them found a single time. The top ten hold under 4% of the sample. The specimen comprised whole blood, sampled in connection with sensitization to the hapten diphenylcyclopropenone (DPC). These receptors came from a woman aged 55-70 years with alopecia areata. Some clones in this sample may be carry-over from other donors' samples.

V gene TRBV4-1 combines with J gene TRBJ2-1, with a weak D call TRBD1 (6 bases). The CDR3 is 12 residues long. Trimming pared 4 bases from V and 15 bases from J, leaving 16 bases between. Germline values: CDR1 MGHRA, CDR2 YSYEKL. The CDR3: CASSPIDRTLFF. The CDR3 nucleotides read TGCGCCAGCAGCCCGATAGACAGGACCCTGTTCTTC.

This clonotype appeared many times. The gene calls are TRBV3-1 and TRBJ2-5; 8 bases line up with TRBD2. Per germline, CDR1 LGHDT and CDR2 YNNKEL (reference sequence). V shed 8 bases, J shed 4 bases, and the junction held 3 bases outside the gene matches. The CDR3 sequence is 12 residues long. The chain's CDR3 is CASAGLGETQYF. In DNA, the CDR3 is TGTGCCAGCGCGGGACTAGGAGAGACCCAGTACTTC.

The V call is TRBV6-6, the J call TRBJ2-1; 15 nucleotides align to TRBD2. The J segment lost 0 bases and the V segment lost 6 bases, leaving 3 bases of the junction unmatched. This CDR3 spans 17 amino acids. Germline lookup yields CDR1 MNHNY and CDR2 SVGAGI (reference sequence). The CDR3 loop is CASSGLAGGASYNEQFF. The CDR3 DNA sequence: TGTGCCAGCAGCGGACTAGCGGGGGGGGCCTCCTACAATGAGCAGTTCTTC.

The chain recombines TRBV13 with TRBJ1-4; D unresolved. The length of the CDR3 is 15 residues. V lost 5 bases, J lost 8 bases, and 18 bases lay in between. Germline CDR1 PRHDT, CDR2 FYEKMQ (reference sequence). The CDR3 reads CASSTRQGSGEKLFF. The CDR3 DNA follows: TGTGCCAGCAGCACCCGTCAAGGATCCGGGGAAAAACTGTTTTTT.

This chain joins TRBV6-5 and TRBJ1-1; D might be TRBD1 (6 bases). The germline V gene has CDR1 MNHEY and CDR2 SVGAGI. V was shortened by 6 bases and J by 4 bases, with 18 bases between the two germline ends. The length of the CDR3 is 15 residues. In nucleotides, the CDR3 is TGTGCCAGCAGATCCGTGGGGGGCGCGGGCACTGAAGCTTTCTTT. This codes for CASRSVGGAGTEAFF.

The chain carries TRBV5-1 and TRBJ2-1; 7 positions agree with TRBD1. The CDR3 sequence is 13 residues long. Germline V gene lookup returns CDR1 SGHRS and CDR2 YFSETQ. V lost 3 bases to trimming and J lost 9 bases; unmatched junction nucleotides: 6. In DNA form, the CDR3 reads TGCGCCAGCAGCTCGACAGGGTTGAGTGAGCAGTTCTTC. It is translated as CASSSTGLSEQFF.

The chain has TRBV2 and TRBJ2-2; 7 bases fit TRBD2. The CDR3 loop spans 17 amino acids. The germline CDR1 and CDR2 sequences are SNHLY and FYNNEI. With V trimmed by 3 bases and J by 3 bases, 10 bases remained unmatched. Written as DNA, the CDR3 is TGTGCCAGCAGTGAGATGACTAGCTCTCTCGACACCGGGGAGCTGTTTTTT. It translates to CASSEMTSSLDTGELFF.

A few counts support this clonotype. The chain employs TRBV18 and TRBJ1-2; D is perhaps TRBD1 (5 bases). V was shortened by 3 bases and J by 8 bases, with 16 bases between the two germline ends. The CDR3 contains 14 residues. Germline CDR1 and CDR2: KGHSH and LQKENI. CDR3 coding DNA: TGTGCCAGCTCACCCGGGACGCACGCTCCGGGCTACACCTTC. It yields the protein CASSPGTHAPGYTF.

The rearrangement joins TRBV30 to TRBJ1-6, with D possibly matching TRBD1 (5 bases). Trimming took 6 bases from V and 7 from J, leaving 16 bases between them. CDR1 is GTSNPN and CDR2 is SVGIG in the germline V gene (reference sequence). The CDR3 extends over 14 amino acids. The CDR3 region has the DNA TGTGCCTGCCCCAGTGGGGGGACCAATTCACCCCTCCACTTT. It translates to CACPSGGTNSPLHF. The full variable domain, its missing parts supplied by reference TRBV30 and TRBJ1-6, is SQTIHQWPATLVQPVGSPLSLECTVEGTSNPNLYWYRQAAGRGLQLLFYSVGIGQISSEVPQNLSASRPQDRQFILSSKKLLLSDSGFYLCACPSGGTNSPLHFGNGTRLTVT.

Turning to this clonotype: A clone one base away is much larger, so this may be a read error. J is TRBJ2-5 and V is TRBV7-3; no definite D call. Trimming pared 0 bases from V and 1 base from J, leaving 12 bases between. Germline V gives CDR1 SGHTA, CDR2 FQGTGA. This CDR3 is 16 amino acids long. In DNA, the CDR3 is TGTGCCAGCAGCTTAACAGGCAGGCGGATCCAAGAGACCCAGTACTTC. Encoded protein: CASSLTGRRIQETQYF.

The chain employs TRBV29-1 and TRBJ1-6; 7 nucleotides line up with TRBD1. The V segment lost 6 bases and the J segment 5 bases; nucleotides outside the gene matches: 4. Germline V gene sequence: CDR1 SQVTM, CDR2 ANQGSEA. This CDR3 is built from 13 residues. The CDR3 nucleotides are TGCAGCGTCTCAGGGGGTAATAATTCACCCCTCCACTTT. This encodes CSVSGGNNSPLHF.

The table lists this clonotype with many counts. The chain recombines TRBV15 with TRBJ1-4, with 8 bases aligning to TRBD1. This CDR3 spans 16 amino acids. V lost 1 base, J lost 4 bases, and 5 bases stayed unmatched. The V gene's germline CDR1 is LNHNV and CDR2 YYDKDF (reference sequence). The CDR3: CATSRVGQGLNEKLFF. CDR3 bases: TGTGCCACCAGCAGAGTTGGACAGGGACTTAATGAAAAACTGTTTTTT.

This clonotype showed up just a few times. This chain links TRBV2 with TRBJ1-2; 9 nucleotides align to TRBD1. The CDR3 is made up of 15 amino acids. The germline V gene encodes CDR1 SNHLY and CDR2 FYNNEI. V lost 6 bases and J lost 5; bases outside the gene matches: 10. CDR3 nucleotide sequence: TGTGCCAGCAGAGGACTACAGGGGGCTGGTTATGGCTACACCTTC. It encodes CASRGLQGAGYGYTF.

This clonotype was recorded many times. The rearrangement joins TRBV11-2 to TRBJ2-7; 9 bases agree with TRBD2. The CDR3 consists of 17 residues. With 4 bases clipped from V and 6 bases from J, the junction kept 16 bases outside the gene matches. Germline values: CDR1 SGHAT, CDR2 FQNNGV. The CDR3 DNA follows: TGTGCCAGCAGCTCCATTCGGAGGCGGGGGGGTCCCATCGAGCAGTACTTC. This translates into CASSSIRRRGGPIEQYF.